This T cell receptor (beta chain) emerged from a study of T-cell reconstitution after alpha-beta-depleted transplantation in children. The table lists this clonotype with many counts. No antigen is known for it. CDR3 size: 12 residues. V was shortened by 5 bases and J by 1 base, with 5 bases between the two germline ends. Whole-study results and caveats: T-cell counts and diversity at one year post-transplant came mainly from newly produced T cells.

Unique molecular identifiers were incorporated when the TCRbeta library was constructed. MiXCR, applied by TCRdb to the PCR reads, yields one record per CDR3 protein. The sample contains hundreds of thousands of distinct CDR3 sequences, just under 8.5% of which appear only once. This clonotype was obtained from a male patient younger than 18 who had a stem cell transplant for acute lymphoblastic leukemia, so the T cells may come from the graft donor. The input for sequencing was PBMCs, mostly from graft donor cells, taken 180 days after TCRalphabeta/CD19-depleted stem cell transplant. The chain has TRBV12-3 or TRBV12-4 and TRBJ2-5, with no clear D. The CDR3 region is CASSRTQETQYF. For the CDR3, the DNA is TGTGCCAGCAGTCGGACCCAAGAGACCCAGTACTTC.